The text below deals with one T cell receptor beta chain. This clone's antigen is unknown. No per-base quality is available; no much larger clone lies one base away. The data originate from a study of cytomegalovirus exposure and HLA in healthy donors (dated by TCRdb to the late 2010s). The study in broad terms: An earlier analysis of roughly 630 of the donors reported about 250 Gb of sequence data and 117 million unique TCR beta sequences from about 200 million T cells. An early release covering roughly 600 HLA-typed donors comprised about 300 gigabases of sequencing data and approximately 80 million unique TCR sequences. The genetic ancestry cluster associated with self-reported Caucasian donors included approximately 85% of the roughly 410 genotyped donors. The study aimed to test whether signatures of past pathogen exposure could be identified by cataloging public T cell receptors. Using immunosequencing, the study profiled T cell repertoires from about 650 subjects and related those repertoires to cytomegalovirus serostatus. In addition to the first cohort of 650 to 750 subjects, a separate validation cohort of approximately 110 different subjects was used. To predict cytomegalovirus infection status, the study combined high-throughput TCR immunosequencing, statistical association of individual TCRs with disease status, and machine learning. A later analysis re-examined previously published TCR beta repertoires from 610 or so donors and added high-resolution HLA genotyping to investigate patterns of TCR occurrence. In the later analysis, no new phenotypic data were used to find candidate immune exposures; instead, reliance was placed on TCR beta sequences and their occurrence across donors. An earlier analysis of roughly 580 of the donors used high-throughput TCR beta sequencing to judge whether each TCR beta V gene segment behaved as functional or pseudogenic. Donor age, sex, ethnicity and CMV serostatus were compiled together with the repertoire data. A later genetic analysis took genome-wide SNP genotypes for about 65% of the 666 donors and used that subset as a discovery cohort. Every discovery cohort repertoire had been produced on one sequencing platform. Both class I and class II loci were covered by HLA typing, at four-digit resolution. Typing coverage varied by locus: roughly 629-630 donors for A, B, C, DRB1 and DQB1; roughly 510 for DQA1; about 600 for DPA1; 450 to 480 for DPB1. Five DR-DQ haplotypes were handled as single units for association and clustering, since linkage in the cohort was strong. Among roughly 400 genotyped donors of the cohort, an average of approximately 240,000 unique TCR beta nucleotide sequences was sequenced per donor, of which about 19% were non-productive.

The cohort was made up of 500 to 850 healthy bone marrow donors. All cohort members were sampled while nominally healthy, although unrecorded immune exposures were likely present. The donor was CMV seronegative and was included in the group of under 450 seronegative cohort members. A peripheral blood sample was provided by each donor, and peripheral blood mononuclear cells were used for TCR beta sequencing. Genomic DNA was extracted from the blood cell samples with the Qiagen DNeasy Blood Extraction Kit. The library was obtained by the immunoSEQ multiplex PCR assay. A mixture of 60 forward primers for TCR Vbeta segments and 13 reverse primers for TCR Jbeta segments was used in the multiplex PCR. A multiplex PCR assay on genomic DNA amplified the CDR3 region of rearranged TCR beta genes. The amplified TCR beta libraries were sequenced on the Illumina HiSeq System as 87-base-pair reads. In the paper's pipeline: Across the 700 or so repertoires, a later analysis counted some 80 million unique TCR beta chains, some 11 million of which were shared by at least two donors. A nearest-neighbor algorithm error-corrected the raw reads and collapsed the reads into unique sequences, merging closely related sequences to remove PCR and sequencing errors. To assign V, D and J gene segments, CDR3 sequences were aligned to IMGT reference sequences. For a sequence to be retained, at least a six-nucleotide match to both a V gene segment and a J gene segment was required. Rearrangements were classified as productive when the CDR3 lacked stop codons and remained in frame with V and J, and all other rearrangements were classified as non-productive. CDR3 was defined according to IMGT convention as the region running from the second conserved V-encoded cysteine to the conserved J-encoded phenylalanine. Sequences without an unambiguous match to a single V gene segment were excluded from the earlier analysis of a few hundred of the donors. In an earlier analysis of several hundred of the donors, V segments were called functional above 56.7% productive rearrangements and were called segregating when the between-donor standard deviation exceeded 5%. A statistical classification framework was built for diagnosing cytomegalovirus status from the catalog of TCR beta chain sequences. A later analysis assigned V and J genes by comparing TCR nucleotide sequences with IMGT/GENE-DB human TR gene sequences. In a later analysis, CDR3 sequences and most-parsimonious VDJ recombination scenarios were assigned using the TCRdist pipeline. In a later analysis, each TCR beta chain was defined by its CDR3 amino acid sequence together with its V-gene family, and reads lacking a unique V-gene family were excluded. A later analysis removed roughly 590 highly shared, low-generation-probability nucleotide sequences to deal with suspected cross-contamination and a sequencing artifact. In a later analysis, a clonal expansion index was calculated for each public chain from normalized within-repertoire ranks of inferred template counts. In a later analysis, generation probabilities were computed with a VDJ recombination model fitted to out-of-frame rearrangements, and the resulting probabilities were checked against IGoR. In a later analysis, hypergeometric tests were used to score TCR-TCR, TCR-HLA and TCR-CMV co-occurrence, with a repertoire-size bias correction applied to TCR pairs. To estimate false discovery rates, a later analysis permuted the HLA or CMV assignments 20 times. A later analysis grouped co-occurring TCRs with DBSCAN, adding TCRdist sequence similarity when clustering within HLA-allele-positive subsets. Repertoires with fewer than 30,000 or more than 120,000 public chains, plus five repertoires with anomalous nucleotide sharing, were excluded from co-occurrence clustering. Drawn from immuneACCESS, this table holds only the in-frame rearrangements with V and J called that TCRdb kept. Clones are partly lost; checked studies trace under half to an unresolved V gene and leave the rest unexplained. V and J calls and clone size are those listed in that table; D and trimming were worked out from the DNA. This sample gives 110,000 or so clones in total; 65% to 80% of them show up just once. The ten largest clonotypes hold 2% to 3% of the sample.

The research as a whole found: A cluster of highly shared sequence variants was judged likely to be a technical artifact of the sequencing pipeline. The classifier was reported to diagnose cytomegalovirus status with high specificity and sensitivity in both the original cohort and the validation cohort. In a later analysis, the rate of TCR association differed among HLA loci, with DRB1 alleles having the most associated TCRs and HLA-C alleles having the fewest. Immune exposure information for the cohort was limited to CMV serostatus. The authors suggested that the approach could potentially be extended to other disease states and immunological phenotypes. Correlated functional status among segregating V segments might reflect linkage disequilibrium, but an unknown experimental factor could not be ruled out. In the study, around 150 TCR beta chains were listed as associated with cytomegalovirus. Because HLA typing was missing for some donors at each locus, association tests included only the typed subset. Sequencing depth was assumed to be roughly uniform across donors in the presence/absence analyses, though that assumption may not hold. According to a later analysis, parvovirus B19, influenza, CMV and Epstein-Barr virus appeared linked to several top co-occurrence clusters. Across donors, most TCR sequences were observed very rarely, whereas some public TCRs were present in many individuals. In an earlier analysis of over 550 of the donors, most TCR beta V segments were observed in productive rearrangements about 87% or about 30% of the time, broadly matching IMGT annotations. In a later analysis, HLA-associated TCR beta chains showed more clonal expansion and lower generation probabilities than non-associated chains that were equally common. A few of the identified cytomegalovirus-associated TCR beta chains were confirmed in vitro to be specific for cytomegalovirus antigens. A further reported finding was that TCR beta sequences accurately predicted the HLA-A and HLA-B alleles for most subjects in the first cohort. A later analysis associated around 16,000 TCR beta sequences with specific HLA alleles at a false discovery rate of 0.05. Compared with the roughly 670-donor mean, donors in an Asian-associated ancestry cluster had fewer N-insertions in productive TCRs, according to a later genetic analysis. Assigning TCR associations to individual alleles was difficult when HLA alleles, especially DR and DQ, strongly co-occurred. V-gene and J-gene trimming of TCR beta chains was associated with a missense DCLRE1C variant in a later genetic analysis, and the association was replicated in an independent cohort. Only TCR beta chains were sequenced in this cohort, and the absence of alpha or paired-chain data limited detectable features. Because counts were too low, roughly 16 rarely observed V segments, including chromosome 9 orphons, were excluded from the earlier analysis of several hundred of the donors. According to a later analysis, most CMV-associated TCR beta chains appeared to be HLA-restricted, and the HLA associations seemed to be driven largely by CMV exposure.

The TCR comes from a female donor in good health and CMV-seronegative. Input material: PBMCs.

CDR3 region: CASSEEGTGELFF. The nucleotide sequence is given as TGTGCCAGCAGTGAAGAGGGGACCGGGGAGCTGTTTTTT. The chain joins TRBV6-1 to TRBJ2-2, with TRBD1 perhaps the D gene, on 5 matching bases. V is reduced by 1 base and J by 5 bases, leaving a spacing of 5 bases between them. The CDR3 sequence holds 13 residues, the cysteine and phenylalanine included. Left in the record is the CDR3 DNA by itself, 39 bases read in frame from the first base. CDR1 and CDR2, looked up from the germline V gene, are MNHNS and SASEGT.